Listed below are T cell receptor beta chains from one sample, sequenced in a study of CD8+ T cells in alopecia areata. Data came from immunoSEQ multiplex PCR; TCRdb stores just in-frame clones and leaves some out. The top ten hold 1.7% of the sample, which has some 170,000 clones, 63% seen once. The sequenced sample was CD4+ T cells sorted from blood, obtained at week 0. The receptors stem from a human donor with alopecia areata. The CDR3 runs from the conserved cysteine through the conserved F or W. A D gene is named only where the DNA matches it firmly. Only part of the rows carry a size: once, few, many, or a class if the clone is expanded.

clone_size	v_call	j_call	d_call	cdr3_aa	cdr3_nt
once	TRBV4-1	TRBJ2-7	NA	CASSQDRSWEQYF	TGCGCCAGCAGCCAAGATCGGTCATGGGAGCAGTACTTC
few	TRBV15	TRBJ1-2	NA	CATSTATPGDGYTF	TGTGCCACCAGCACCGCTACTCCAGGGGATGGCTACACCTTC
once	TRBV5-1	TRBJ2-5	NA	CASSLAGQTGETQYF	TGCGCCAGCAGCTTGGCCGGACAGACAGGAGAGACCCAGTACTTC
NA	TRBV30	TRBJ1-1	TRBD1	CAWRTNRGMNTEAFF	TGTGCCTGGAGAACAAACAGGGGAATGAACACTGAAGCTTTCTTT
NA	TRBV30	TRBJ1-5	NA	CAWSVGGNQPQHF	TGTGCCTGGAGTGTTGGAGGGAACCAGCCCCAGCATTTT
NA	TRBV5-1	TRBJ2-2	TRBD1	CASSLAYRTGPNTGELFF	TGCGCCAGCAGCTTGGCGTACCGGACAGGGCCGAACACCGGGGAGCTGTTTTTT
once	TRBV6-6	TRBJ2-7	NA	CASADHKGGQRYEQYF	TGTGCCAGCGCGGATCATAAGGGGGGACAGAGGTACGAGCAGTACTTC
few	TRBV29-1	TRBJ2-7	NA	CSVGPGPYEQYF	TGCAGCGTAGGGCCCGGCCCCTACGAGCAGTACTTC
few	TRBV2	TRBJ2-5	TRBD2	CALQRDHPETQYF	TGTGCGTTACAGCGGGATCATCCAGAGACCCAGTACTTC
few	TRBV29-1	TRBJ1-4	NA	CSVVQSNEKLFF	TGCAGCGTTGTCCAGTCTAATGAAAAACTGTTTTTT
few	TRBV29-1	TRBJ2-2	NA	CSVETQGNTGELFF	TGCAGCGTTGAAACCCAGGGAAACACCGGGGAGCTGTTTTTT
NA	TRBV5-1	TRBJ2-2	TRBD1	CASSLAGTGLEELFF	TGCGCCAGCAGCTTGGCCGGGACAGGGCTCGAGGAGCTGTTTTTT
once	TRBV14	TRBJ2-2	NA	CASRQKLNTGELFF	TGTGCCAGCAGGCAAAAATTGAACACCGGGGAGCTGTTTTTT
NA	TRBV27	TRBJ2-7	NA	CASSAGFGGVSYEQYF	TGTGCCAGCAGTGCGGGGTTTGGAGGAGTCTCCTACGAGCAGTACTTC
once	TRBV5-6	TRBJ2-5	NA	CASSLRQLQETQYF	TGTGCCAGCAGCCTACGACAGCTCCAAGAGACCCAGTACTTC
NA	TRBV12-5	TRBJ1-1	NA	CASGLLSMNTEAFF	TGTGCTAGTGGTTTGCTGTCAATGAACACTGAAGCTTTCTTT
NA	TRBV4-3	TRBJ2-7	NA	CASSQATGTIYEQYF	TGCGCCAGCAGCCAAGCGACTGGGACCATCTACGAGCAGTACTTC
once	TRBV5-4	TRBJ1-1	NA	CASSHPGEGKNTEAFF	TGTGCCAGCAGCCACCCTGGGGAAGGAAAAAACACTGAAGCTTTCTTT
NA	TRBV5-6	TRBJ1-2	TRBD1	CASSPDRGPNTF	TGTGCCAGCAGCCCAGACAGGGGGCCTAACACCTTC
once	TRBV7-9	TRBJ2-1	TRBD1	CASSLRDRDHNEQFF	TGTGCCAGCAGCTTAAGGGACAGGGATCACAATGAGCAGTTCTTC
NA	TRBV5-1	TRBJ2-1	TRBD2	CASRGTSGYNEQFF	TGCGCCAGCAGAGGGACTAGCGGCTACAATGAGCAGTTCTTC
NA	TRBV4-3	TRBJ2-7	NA	CASSQGPLEAQYF	TGCGCCAGCAGCCAGGGACCCCTGGAGGCACAGTACTTC
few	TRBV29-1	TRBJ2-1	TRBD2	CSVVGTSGGYNEQFF	TGCAGCGTCGTCGGGACTAGCGGGGGGTACAATGAGCAGTTCTTC
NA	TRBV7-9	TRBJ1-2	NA	CASRAWGLDAYGYTF	TGTGCCAGCAGGGCCTGGGGGTTAGATGCCTATGGCTACACCTTC
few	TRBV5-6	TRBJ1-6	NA	CASSILQGPLHF	TGTGCCAGCAGCATACTACAAGGACCCCTCCACTTT
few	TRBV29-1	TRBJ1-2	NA	CSPLGRKNYGYTF	TGCAGCCCCTTGGGACGGAAAAACTATGGCTACACCTTC
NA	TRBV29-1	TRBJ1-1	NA	CSVASYMNTEAFF	TGCAGCGTTGCGTCCTACATGAACACTGAAGCTTTCTTT
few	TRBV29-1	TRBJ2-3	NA	CSVAQFFGTQYF	TGCAGCGTTGCACAGTTTTTTGGTACGCAGTATTTT
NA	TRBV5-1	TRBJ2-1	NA	CASSSGGLSSSYNEQFF	TGCGCCAGCAGCTCCGGGGGCCTCTCTAGCTCCTACAATGAGCAGTTCTTC
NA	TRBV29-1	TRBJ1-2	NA	CSVTQGHGYTF	TGCAGCGTTACCCAGGGACATGGCTACACCTTC
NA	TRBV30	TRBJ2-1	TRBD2	CAWSVRSSGPYNEQFF	TGTGCCTGGAGTGTAAGGTCTAGCGGACCTTACAATGAGCAGTTCTTC
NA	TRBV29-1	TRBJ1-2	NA	CSVVASSRGYTF	TGCAGCGTTGTGGCCTCCTCGCGTGGCTACACCTTC